A single sample gave rise to the 15 T cell receptor beta chains below, sequenced in a study of shared clonotypes between healthy human individuals. The method was immunoSEQ multiplex PCR; TCRdb's version includes in-frame clones alone and lacks a portion of them. The top ten hold approximately 0.5% of the sample, which has about 1.1 million clones, more than 75% seen once. Sequences were obtained from memory CD4+ T cells from PBMCs. The subset here: CD45RA-negative fraction. These receptors were collected from a man between 18 and 35 years old in good health. Some clones in this sample may be carry-over from other donors' samples.

The chain uses TRBV7-7 and TRBJ2-5, with 9 bases fitting TRBD1. The CDR3 runs 14 residues. The germline V gene has CDR1 SSHAT and CDR2 FNYEAQ (reference sequence). J lost 4 bases, V lost 2 bases, and 2 bases had no gene match. The CDR3 bases are TGTGCCAGCAGCTTAACAGGGGGCCTAGAGACCCAGTACTTC. Amino acids: CASSLTGGLETQYF.

The chain has TRBV18 and TRBJ2-1; 7 positions match TRBD1. Germline trimming cut 0 bases from V and 4 bases from J; bases unmatched to any gene: 9. Germline loops: CDR1 KGHSH, CDR2 LQKENI. This CDR3 has 17 amino acids. In DNA, the CDR3 is TGTGCCAGCTCACCACCGATCCGGGACAGCCTTTACAATGAGCAGTTCTTC. Amino acids: CASSPPIRDSLYNEQFF.

V is TRBV28 and J is TRBJ1-1; D possibly corresponds to TRBD1 (5 bases). The CDR3 contains 11 residues. Germline loops: CDR1 MDHEN, CDR2 SYDVKM. V lost 2 bases and J 11 bases, leaving 9 bases between the germline ends. CDR3 nucleotide sequence: TGTGCCAGCAGTTTACGCGAGGGGGCTTTCTTT. Encoded protein: CASSLREGAFF.

The CDR3 sequence is CASSDRPAGELFF. In DNA, the CDR3 is TGTGCCAGCAGTGACAGACCCGCCGGGGAGCTGTTTTTT. The gene calls are TRBV6-4 and TRBJ2-2, with unresolved D. CDR3 length: 13 amino acids. Trimming removed 2 bases at V and 6 bases at J, with 7 bases between. CDR1 is MRHNA and CDR2 is SNTAGT in the germline V gene.

Worth noting for this clone: The identical CDR3 is also encoded by other nucleotide sequences in the sample. The chain carries TRBV28 and TRBJ2-5, with D possibly matching TRBD2 (5 bases). The length of the CDR3 is 13 residues. Germline V gene sequence: CDR1 MDHEN, CDR2 SYDVKM. The V and J ends lost 5 bases and 4 bases respectively, with 11 bases between them. CDR3 nucleotides: TGTGCCAGCAGTCCTGGACTGGGAGAGACCCAGTACTTC. Protein: CASSPGLGETQYF.

This clone was recorded once. The sample holds other DNA sequences that translate to the same CDR3. The V call is TRBV7-9, the J call TRBJ2-1; a possible D gene is TRBD2 (6 bases). Germline V gene lookup returns CDR1 SEHNR and CDR2 FQNEAQ (reference sequence). The CDR3 sequence is 15 residues long. The ends were cut back, 5 bases at V and 0 bases at J, with 11 bases in the middle. Here the CDR3 DNA reads TGTGCCAGCAGCCCCCGGGGGAGCTCCTACAATGAGCAGTTCTTC. This gives the protein CASSPRGSSYNEQFF. Full variable domain (remainder filled in from reference TRBV7-9 and TRBJ2-1): DTGVSQNPRHKITKRGQNVTFRCDPISEHNRLYWYRQTLGQGPEFLTYFQNEAQLEKSRLLSDRFSAERPKGSFSTLEIQRTEQGDSAMYLCASSPRGSSYNEQFFGPGTRLTVL.

The V gene is TRBV4-3, the J gene TRBJ2-1; 13 bases fit TRBD2. The V gene's germline CDR1 is LGHNA and CDR2 YSLEER. The CDR3 totals 18 residues. The J segment lost 7 bases and the V segment lost 4 bases, leaving 13 bases of the junction unmatched. CDR3 region: CASSLGLAGAGRDNEQFF. CDR3 nucleotides: TGCGCCAGCAGCCTCGGACTAGCGGGAGCGGGGCGGGATAATGAGCAGTTCTTC.

This clone was recorded many times. V usage is TRBV28 and J usage is TRBJ2-7, with D maybe TRBD2 (6 bases). The CDR3 has 14 amino acids. CDR1 MDHEN and CDR2 SYDVKM come from the germline V gene. V shed 3 bases and J shed 2 bases, with 11 bases lying between them. CDR3 sequence (DNA): TGTGCCAGCAGTTTTCAGCGGGCAACCTACGAGCAGTACTTC. Its protein is CASSFQRATYEQYF.

This sequence joins TRBV19 and TRBJ1-1; TRBD1 agrees at 7 bases. Germline lookup yields CDR1 LNHDA and CDR2 SQIVND (reference sequence). V shed 6 bases, J shed 2 bases, and the junction held 6 bases outside the gene matches. The CDR3 covers 14 residues. In DNA, the CDR3 is TGTGCCAGTAGGACCGGGGACAGCAACACTGAAGCTTTCTTT. Translation gives CASRTGDSNTEAFF. The variable domain in full, completed from reference TRBV19 and TRBJ1-1, reads DGGITQSPKYLFRKEGQNVTLSCEQNLNHDAMYWYRQDPGQGLRLIYYSQIVNDFQKGDIAEGYSVSREKKESFPLTVTSAQKNPTAFYLCASRTGDSNTEAFFGQGTRLTVV.

The gene calls are TRBV2 and TRBJ1-3, with no clear D. This CDR3 spans 14 amino acids. The germline V gene has CDR1 SNHLY and CDR2 FYNNEI. V was trimmed by 5 bases and J by 5 bases, leaving 13 bases between them. In nucleotides, the CDR3 is TGTGCCAGCAGTAATATCGAAAGTAGAAACACCATATATTTT. As protein: CASSNIESRNTIYF.

CDR3 bases: TGTGCCAGCAGCTTAAGGGGGAATGAGCAGTTCTTC. This encodes CASSLRGNEQFF. The rearrangement joins TRBV13 to TRBJ2-1; possible D gene TRBD1, 6 bases. Looked up from germline, CDR1 is PRHDT and CDR2 is FYEKMQ (reference sequence). V lost 2 bases, J lost 7 bases, and 6 bases lay in between. This CDR3 is built from 12 residues.

The rearrangement joins TRBV28 to TRBJ1-2, with D tentatively TRBD1 (5 bases). V dropped 6 bases and J dropped 4 bases, with 21 bases sitting between them. CDR1 and CDR2 (germline): MDHEN, SYDVKM. This CDR3 region has 16 residues. DNA for the CDR3: TGTGCCAGCAGACCCAGCGGCGGGGGATCAGGCTATGGCTACACCTTC. This codes for CASRPSGGGSGYGYTF.

This clone was counted once. The rearrangement uses TRBV2 and TRBJ2-3; no reliable D call. The CDR3 loop spans 14 amino acids. Germline assignment: CDR1 SNHLY and CDR2 FYNNEI. The ends were cut back, 1 base at V and 3 bases at J, with 8 bases in the middle. CDR3 amino acids: CASSEVRATDTQYF. The CDR3 nucleotides are TGTGCCAGCAGTGAAGTCCGAGCGACAGATACGCAGTATTTT.

This clone came up a few times. The chain uses TRBV7-9 and TRBJ2-5; maybe TRBD2 (5 bases). The CDR3 runs 14 residues. In germline, CDR1 is SEHNR, CDR2 FQNEAQ (reference sequence). Trimming cost V 1 base and J 5 bases, with 11 bases left between them. The CDR3 bases are TGTGCCAGCAGCTTAGGGAGGCGGTGGGAGACCCAGTACTTC. This translates into CASSLGRRWETQYF.

V is TRBV6-6 and J is TRBJ2-6; D remains ambiguous. There are 15 residues in the CDR3. The V gene's germline CDR1 is MNHNY and CDR2 SVGAGI (reference sequence). Trimming pared 2 bases from V and 0 bases from J, leaving 5 bases between. DNA for the CDR3: TGTGCCAGCAGTTACCAGTTCTCTGGGGCCAACGTCCTGACTTTC. This sequence encodes CASSYQFSGANVLTF.